This TCR beta chain was sequenced in a study of blood T cells in healthy people across ages. This CDR3 is 14 amino acids long. Trimming cost V 4 bases and J 3 bases, with 13 bases left between them. CDR1 SGHKS and CDR2 YYEKEE come from the germline V gene (reference sequence). Primed by a sample-barcoded 5' primer and a J-beta primer mix, a second PCR proceeded for 7 to 11 cycles. With 12 random nucleotides, a template-switch adaptor tagged each individual cDNA molecule. Using its own MiXCR run on the 5' RACE reads, TCRdb lists one record per CDR3 protein. Of fewer than 900,000 distinct CDR3 sequences in the sample, around 48% are singletons; the top ten hold approximately 32%.

The TCR was taken from a woman aged 60 to 75 in good health. Sequencing was done on a sample of blood. The chain recombines TRBV5-5 with TRBJ2-5; no clear D gene. The CDR3: CASSSPRREETQYF. The DNA of the CDR3 is TGTGCCAGCAGCAGCCCAAGGAGAGAAGAGACCCAGTACTTC.